The next 25 T cell receptor beta chains were all read from a single sample in a study of blood T cell repertoires in COVID-19. Assay: immunoSEQ multiplex PCR; the TCRdb copy retains only in-frame clones and omits some. The sample contains 35,000 to 45,000 clones, about 88% of which appear only once. Material for sequencing was peripheral blood. The receptors originated from a human donor in a cohort sampled during active COVID-19.

In this sample, this clone turned up once. This chain joins TRBV6-4 and TRBJ1-1; a possible D gene is TRBD1 (6 bases). Deletions cut 6 bases from V and 4 bases from J, with 15 bases between. CDR3 length equals 14 residues. Per the germline V gene, CDR1 is MRHNA and CDR2 is SNTAGT. The CDR3 DNA is TGTGCCAGCAGCCCCGGCGGACAGCCCACTGAAGCTTTCTTT. This codes for CASSPGGQPTEAFF.

The chain uses TRBV5-6 and TRBJ2-3; 8 nucleotides match TRBD2. CDR3 length equals 18 residues. Germline loops: CDR1 SGHDT, CDR2 YYEEEE. V lost 2 bases and J lost 3; bases outside the gene matches: 14. The DNA of the CDR3 is TGTGCCAGCAGCTTAGACTTTAGGGTAGCGGGGTCAACAGATACGCAGTATTTT. Amino acids: CASSLDFRVAGSTDTQYF.

The genes are TRBV25-1 and TRBJ1-1, with TRBD1 identical over 7 bases. The V gene end was trimmed by 3 bases and the J gene end by 8 bases; junction bases not matched to a gene: 3. The CDR3 is 12 residues long. Per the germline V gene, CDR1 is MGHDK and CDR2 is SYGVNS. DNA of the CDR3: TGTGCCAGCAGTGATCAGGACAGGGAAGCTTTCTTT. Encoded protein: CASSDQDREAFF.

The V and J genes are TRBV6-5 and TRBJ2-3; TRBD1 might be the D (5 bases). The V end was cut by 5 bases, the J end by 7 bases, with 16 bases between. CDR1 is MNHEY, CDR2 SVGAGI, per germline. This CDR3 comprises 14 residues. In nucleotides, the CDR3 is TGTGCCAGCAGTCGACAGAGTGCTTCGAATACGCAGTATTTT. Protein sequence: CASSRQSASNTQYF.

The gene calls are TRBV19 and TRBJ1-5; D unclear. CDR3 length: 17 amino acids. Germline V gene data show CDR1 as LNHDA and CDR2 as SQIVND (reference sequence). The germline V and J ends were trimmed by 3 bases and 2 bases, with 17 bases remaining between them. The CDR3 DNA reads TGTGCCAGTAGTATCATCACCCACCCAGGTCGCAATCAGCCCCAGCATTTT. Residues: CASSIITHPGRNQPQHF.

This clone was counted once. The rearrangement links TRBV11-2 to TRBJ2-1; 7 bases map to TRBD2. The CDR3 has 14 amino acids. V lost 0 bases to trimming and J lost 14 bases; unmatched junction nucleotides: 10. Germline CDR1 reads SGHAT; CDR2 reads FQNNGV. CDR3 residues: CASSLEGVEGGEFF. The DNA of the CDR3 is TGTGCCAGCAGCTTAGAGGGGGTCGAGGGAGGGGAGTTCTTC.

The rearrangement links TRBV10-3 to TRBJ2-1, with a possible D match to TRBD1 (5 bases). CDR1 and CDR2 from the germline V gene are ENHRY and SYGVKD. There are 17 residues in the CDR3. V was clipped by 1 base and J by 3 bases, with 16 bases between them. Here the CDR3 reads CAISEFGVGEGYNEQFF. The CDR3 DNA sequence: TGTGCCATCAGTGAGTTTGGGGTAGGGGAAGGCTACAATGAGCAGTTCTTC.

V and J are TRBV2 and TRBJ1-6; D call uncertain. Trimming left V 1 base short and J 2 bases short, with 12 bases between. Germline V gives CDR1 SNHLY, CDR2 FYNNEI. The CDR3 sequence is 17 residues long. The CDR3, as DNA: TGTGCCAGCAGTGAAGTACTTAACCGGGCCTATAATTCACCCCTCCACTTT. It encodes CASSEVLNRAYNSPLHF.

The rearrangement links TRBV5-1 to TRBJ1-2, with 8 bases lining up with TRBD1. J lost 3 bases, V lost 3 bases, and 4 bases had no gene match. CDR3 length equals 14 residues. Germline V gene data show CDR1 as SGHRS and CDR2 as YFSETQ. The CDR3 coding sequence is TGCGCCAGCAGCTCCCTGACAGGGGACTATGGCTACACCTTC. It yields the protein CASSSLTGDYGYTF.

The rearrangement joins TRBV7-9 to TRBJ1-3; maybe TRBD1 (6 bases). V lost 1 base to trimming and J lost 0 bases, with 19 bases between them. The CDR3 runs to 19 residues. Looked up from germline, CDR1 is SEHNR and CDR2 is FQNEAQ (reference sequence). The CDR3 DNA follows: TGTGCCAGCAGCTTAGTCGGGACAAAAACCCCACTCTCTGGAAACACCATATATTTT. Its translation: CASSLVGTKTPLSGNTIYF.

CDR3 region: CASNLAGLPYNEQFF. Written as DNA, the CDR3 is TGTGCCAGCAACTTGGCGGGACTCCCGTACAATGAGCAGTTCTTC. The V gene is TRBV27, the J gene TRBJ2-1; maybe TRBD2 (6 bases). The CDR3 spans 15 residues. The V gene's germline CDR1 is MNHEY and CDR2 SMNVEV (reference sequence). Trimming stripped 7 bases from V and 4 bases from J, with 17 bases between.

This clone has a single count. The rearrangement joins TRBV9 to TRBJ1-3; TRBD1 agrees at 8 bases. V lost 4 bases and J lost 1; bases outside the gene matches: 10. CDR3 length: 17 amino acids. Germline V gene lookup returns CDR1 SGDLS and CDR2 YYNGEE. CDR3: CASSTRIQGASGNTIYF. In DNA, the CDR3 is TGTGCCAGCAGCACCCGGATTCAGGGGGCTTCTGGAAACACCATATATTTT. Full variable domain (missing parts from reference TRBV9 and TRBJ1-3): DSGVTQTPKHLITATGQRVTLRCSPRSGDLSVYWYQQSLDQGLQFLIQYYNGEERAKGNILERFSAQQFPDLHSELNLSSLELGDSALYFCASSTRIQGASGNTIYFGEGSWLTVV.

The chain has TRBV6-1 and TRBJ2-5, with a weak D call TRBD2 (6 bases). CDR3 size: 15 residues. The V and J ends lost 2 bases and 4 bases respectively, with 14 bases between them. Germline V gives CDR1 MNHNS, CDR2 SASEGT. CDR3 bases: TGTGCCAGCAGTGAATTCGAGGGGCGGGGAGAGACCCAGTACTTC. It is translated as CASSEFEGRGETQYF.

The rearrangement links TRBV28 to TRBJ2-5, with D possibly TRBD2 on 6 matching bases. The CDR3 is 15 amino acids. The ends were cut back, 2 bases at V and 3 bases at J, with 13 bases in the middle. Germline V gene lookup returns CDR1 MDHEN and CDR2 SYDVKM. This chain's CDR3 is CASSLAKVAEETQYF. The DNA for the CDR3 is TGTGCCAGCAGTTTAGCGAAGGTAGCGGAAGAGACCCAGTACTTC.

The V call is TRBV7-2, the J call TRBJ2-3; maybe TRBD2 (5 bases). The CDR3 covers 15 residues. Germline CDR1 reads SGHTA; CDR2 reads FQGNSA. V was cut by 5 bases and J by 6 bases, with 18 bases left in between. This CDR3 is CASSARSGLADTQYF. The CDR3 DNA reads as TGTGCCAGCAGCGCACGCTCCGGACTGGCGGATACGCAGTATTTT. The entire variable domain, with the rest obtained from reference TRBV7-2 and TRBJ2-3, is as follows: GAGVSQSPSNKVTEKGKDVELRCDPISGHTALYWYRQSLGQGLEFLIYFQGNSAPDKSGLPSDRFSAERTGGSVSTLTIQRTQQEDSAVYLCASSARSGLADTQYFGPGTRLTVL.

The J gene is TRBJ2-6, the V gene TRBV10-3; no definite D call. The germline CDR1 and CDR2 sequences are ENHRY and SYGVKD. V lost 7 bases to trimming and J lost 3 bases, with 13 bases between them. This CDR3 region has 15 residues. CDR3 protein: CAINPGGSGANVLTF. The CDR3 DNA reads TGTGCCATCAACCCCGGTGGTAGTGGGGCCAACGTCCTGACTTTC.

This clone is judged medium-sized. The V and J genes are TRBV10-3 and TRBJ2-7; 10 positions match TRBD2. The V and J ends lost 6 bases and 4 bases, in that order; junction bases with no gene match: 6. The length of the CDR3 is 14 residues. Germline lookup yields CDR1 ENHRY and CDR2 SYGVKD. DNA of the CDR3: TGTGCCATCAGGAACGGACTAGCGGAGTACGAGCAGTACTTC. Protein product: CAIRNGLAEYEQYF.

The rearrangement joins TRBV2 to TRBJ2-1; TRBD2 might be the D (6 bases). The V end lost 6 bases, the J end lost 7 bases, and 19 bases lay between the germline ends. The CDR3 is 15 residues long. From germline, CDR1 is SNHLY and CDR2 FYNNEI. CDR3 nucleotides: TGTGCCAGCAGCCTCGGGGCGGGGAATAGAAATGAGCAGTTCTTC. As protein: CASSLGAGNRNEQFF.

This clone occurred once. Here the CDR3 DNA reads TGTGCCAGTGGACAGGGAATCAATGAGCAGTTCTTC. Translating gives CASGQGINEQFF. V gene TRBV3-1 (or the pseudogene TRBV3-2) combines with J gene TRBJ2-1; 8 nucleotides agree with TRBD1. V lost 9 bases, J lost 6 bases, and 4 bases stayed unmatched. Germline V CDR1 and CDR2: LGHDT, YNNKEL (reference sequence). The CDR3 sequence is 12 residues long.

The chain uses TRBV6-5 and TRBJ1-2, with TRBD1 as a possible D gene (6 bases). The CDR3 spans 13 residues. Germline CDR1 MNHEY, CDR2 SVGAGI. The ends were cut back, 7 bases at V and 2 bases at J, with 11 bases in the middle. In DNA form, the CDR3 reads TGTGCCAGCACCAGGGACACCAACTATGGCTACACCTTC. It is translated as CASTRDTNYGYTF.

This clone was seen a handful of times. An end of the junction does not agree with germline; a read error may underlie this. V gene TRBV7-7 combines with J gene TRBJ2-1, with a possible D match to TRBD1 (6 bases). Per germline, CDR1 SSHAT and CDR2 FNYEAQ (reference sequence). This CDR3 is 13 amino acids long. CDR3 sequence reads: CASSLALGAEQFF. CDR3 DNA sequence: TGTGCTAGCAGCTTAGCTCTGGGGGCAGAGCAGTTCTTC. Full variable domain (remainder filled in from reference TRBV7-7 and TRBJ2-1): GAGVSQSPRYKVTKRGQDVTLRCDPISSHATLYWYQQALGQGPEFLTYFNYEAQPDKSGLPSDRFSAERPEGSISTLTIQRTEQRDSAMYRCASSLALGAEQFFGPGTRLTVL.

This chain links TRBV6-5 with TRBJ1-5; weak D call: TRBD1 (6 bases). The CDR3 loop spans 13 amino acids. Germline loops: CDR1 MNHEY, CDR2 SVGAGI. V lost 6 bases, J lost 6 bases, and 12 bases lay in between. CDR3 coding DNA: TGTGCCAGCAGCCACACAGGGACTCAGCCCCAGCATTTT. Amino acids: CASSHTGTQPQHF.

The chain has TRBV9 and TRBJ2-1; TRBD2 matches 10 bases. The CDR3 extends over 14 amino acids. Per germline, CDR1 SGDLS and CDR2 YYNGEE. Trimming took 1 base from V and 10 from J; bases not matched to a gene: 5. The CDR3 DNA reads TGTGCCAGCAGCGTAAGCGTTAGCGGGGGGGAGCAGTTCTTC. This sequence encodes CASSVSVSGGEQFF.

V usage is TRBV24-1 and J usage is TRBJ1-2; D is unclear. This CDR3 is built from 13 residues. Between the trimmed V and J ends, which lost 11 bases and 7 bases, there was a span of 19 bases. Germline lookup yields CDR1 KGHDR and CDR2 SFDVKD. The CDR3 sequence is CANTPPGRGGYTF. The CDR3, as DNA: TGTGCCAATACTCCACCGGGTCGCGGTGGCTACACCTTC.

V is TRBV5-1 and J is TRBJ2-3; 12 bases agree with TRBD2. With 3 bases clipped from V and 4 bases from J, the junction kept 6 bases outside the gene matches. CDR3 length: 16 residues. Germline V gene sequence: CDR1 SGHRS, CDR2 YFSETQ. Written as DNA, the CDR3 is TGCGCCAGCAGCTGGCTAGCGGGGGGGCCAGCAGATACGCAGTATTTT. Translating gives CASSWLAGGPADTQYF.